The source of this T cell receptor beta chain is a study of CD8+ T cells in alopecia areata (dated by TCRdb to 2017 to 2018). With respect to the entire study: The treated patients, all with moderate-to-severe alopecia areata, were enrolled in an open-label pilot trial of oral tofacitinib given at 5 to 10 mg twice daily. The study used high-throughput TCRbeta sequencing to examine T cell clonal expansion in alopecia areata, in both the C3H/HeJ mouse model and human patients. Tofacitinib-treated patients had biopsies at baseline and at 4 and 24 weeks of treatment, with a later scalp biopsy in several patients. Patients stayed on tofacitinib for 6 to 18 months and then had 6 months of follow-up off drug so that delayed response and recurrence could be assessed. Clonality in the scalp was compared among normal scalp (n=4), patchy alopecia areata scalp (n=8), and alopecia totalis/universalis scalp (n=8). Scalp tissue and sorted CD4+ and CD8+ peripheral blood T cells from patchy and totalis/universalis alopecia areata patients and from healthy controls were covered by human TCRbeta sequencing. The SALT score, which quantifies the percentage of affected scalp surface area, was used to measure disease severity in treated patients. The RNA source kit depended on sample type: the PAXgene miRNA kit for fixed scalp, the miRNeasy kit for PBMCs, and the RNeasy kit for mouse skin. Amplification of TCRbeta CDR3 regions was done by immunoSEQ multiplex PCR using 35 Vbeta forward primers and 13 Jbeta reverse primers.

A note on this clone: Its cognate antigen has yet to be identified. Per-base qualities were not stored, and no clone one base away is much larger.

The time point label for this specimen denotes: roughly 26 weeks on oral tofacitinib. The treatment or condition label of this sample denotes: oral pan-JAK inhibitor, 5-10 mg twice daily. From alopecia areata patients, peripheral blood was collected along with lesional scalp punch biopsies. PBMCs were isolated by density centrifugation and stained for CD3, CD4 and CD8, after which CD4+ and CD8+ T cells were sorted on a FACSAria. What the research found in general, with its limitations: Resident alphabeta T cells in normal human skin are also sequenced, complicating scalp TCR repertoire analysis, unlike mouse skin dominated by gammadelta T cells. During tofacitinib treatment, many expanded lesional clones remained in scalp and blood, and this persistence may partly explain relapse after treatment is stopped. Lesional scalp, especially in alopecia totalis/universalis, showed higher clonality and more expanded CD8+ clones than normal scalp, suggesting antigenic drive. Scalp clonality and the number of expanded CD8+ clones among the top 100 scalp clones were significantly decreased by tofacitinib. The treated cohort was small, with a single nonresponder, so links between baseline CD8+ expansion and response need larger studies. Shared TCR sequences between patients were less evident than in mice, which may be partly attributable to HLA diversity in the patient population.

The CDR3 contains 16 residues, cysteine and phenylalanine counted. Kept here is only the CDR3 DNA, which spans 48 bases and is read in frame from base 1. CDR1 PRHDT and CDR2 FYEKMQ were looked up in the germline V gene (reference sequence). V is reduced by 2 bases and J by 6 bases, leaving a spacing of 17 bases between them. Receptor amplification or capture employed the immunoSEQ multiplex PCR assay. For TCR sequencing, RNA was extracted from every sample and reverse transcribed into cDNA to serve as template. First-strand cDNA was synthesized with SuperScript III using a 2:1 mix of oligo-dT and random hexamers. A synthetic immune receptor repertoire was used to gauge amplification bias, and whatever bias remained was removed computationally. Under the source paper's analysis protocol: Raw reads were preprocessed to remove errors, and CDR3 was defined according to IMGT conventions as the region from the conserved cysteine to phenylalanine. To get clonality, Shannon entropy was normalized by log2 of the number of productive unique TCRs and the result was subtracted from 1. Scalp TCRbeta sequences were cross-referenced with sorted blood CD4 and CD8 repertoires so that the CD4 or CD8 identity of scalp clones could be inferred. As stored in TCRdb, this immuneACCESS dataset retains in-frame rearrangements with V and J assigned. A fraction of the clones does not appear; measured against another copy, unresolved V genes explain less than half of the discrepancy, and the remainder lacks a known reason. V and J calls and clone size are copied from that table; D and trimming were computed from the DNA. The sample table shows over 150,000 clones, and around half are seen once. The ten largest clones represent under 14% of the sample.

The sequence was collected from a human donor with alopecia areata. This specimen was CD8+ T cells sorted from blood, taken at week 24, from a patient treated with tofacitinib. The chain links TRBV13 with TRBJ2-4; the D region may be TRBD1 or TRBD2, each matching 6 bases equally. The DNA reads TGTGCCAGCAGCTTAACGGGGGCAGCCTCTGGAAACATTCAGTACTTC. It specifies CASSLTGAASGNIQYF. Reference TRBV13 and TRBJ2-4 genes cover what lies past the CDR3, so the full variable domain is AAGVIQSPRHLIKEKRETATLKCYPIPRHDTVYWYQQGPGQDPQFLISFYEKMQSDKGSIPDRFSAQQFSDYHSELNMSSLELGDSALYFCASSLTGAASGNIQYFGAGTRLSVL.